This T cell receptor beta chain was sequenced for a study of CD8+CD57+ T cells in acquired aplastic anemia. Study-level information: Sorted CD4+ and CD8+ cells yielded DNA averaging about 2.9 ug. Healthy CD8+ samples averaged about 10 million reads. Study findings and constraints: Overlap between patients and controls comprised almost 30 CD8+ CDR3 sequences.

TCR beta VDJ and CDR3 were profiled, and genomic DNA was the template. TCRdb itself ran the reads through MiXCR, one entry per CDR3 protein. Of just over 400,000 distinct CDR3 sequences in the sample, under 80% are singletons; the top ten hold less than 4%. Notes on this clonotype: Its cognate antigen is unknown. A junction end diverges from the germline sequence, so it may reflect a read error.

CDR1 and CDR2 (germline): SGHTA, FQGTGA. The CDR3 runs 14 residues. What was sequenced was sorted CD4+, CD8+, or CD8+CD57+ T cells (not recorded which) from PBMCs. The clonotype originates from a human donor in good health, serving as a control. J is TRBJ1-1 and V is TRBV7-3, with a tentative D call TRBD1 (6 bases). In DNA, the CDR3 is TGTGCCAGCAGCCCGCGGACAGTGAACACTGAAGCTTTGTTT. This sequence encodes CASSPRTVNTEALF.